The 8 T cell receptor beta chains presented below share a single source sample, sequenced in a study of regulatory T cells in long-lasting Graves disease. Sample time point: newly diagnosed GD, antithyroid drugs for less than 3 months. Extracted PBMC RNA gave rise to the TCR library. With iRepertoire HTBI primers and Arm-PCR of CDR3 regions, TCR beta libraries were built. TCRdb re-called the multiplex PCR reads through MiXCR, storing one row per CDR3 protein. The repertoire has over 300,000 distinct CDR3 sequences, less than 20% of them found once; the top ten carry 22%. The sequenced sample was peripheral blood mononuclear cells (PBMCs), obtained at new diagnosis, from a patient treated with antithyroid drugs. The source is a female donor with Graves disease.

This clonotype was counted many times. The V call is TRBV11-3, the J call TRBJ2-1; a weak D match, TRBD2 (5 bases). This CDR3 contains 13 residues. Deletions cut 5 bases from V and 7 bases from J, with 12 bases between. Germline CDR1 and CDR2: SGHNT and YENEEA. For the CDR3, the DNA is TGTGCCAGCAGCCCCCCTGGGAGTAATGAGCAGTTCTTC. This sequence encodes CASSPPGSNEQFF. Full variable domain (remainder filled in from reference TRBV11-3 and TRBJ2-1): EAGVVQSPRYKIIEKKQPVAFWCNPISGHNTLYWYLQNLGQGPELLIRYENEEAVDDSQLPKDRFSAERLKGVDSTLKIQPAELGDSAVYLCASSPPGSNEQFFGPGTRLTVL.

The rearrangement uses TRBV19 and TRBJ2-3; tentatively, D is TRBD2 (5 bases). Per germline, CDR1 LNHDA and CDR2 SQIVND (reference sequence). The ends were cut back, 0 bases at V and 4 bases at J, with 11 bases in the middle. The CDR3 is 15 amino acids. The CDR3, as DNA: TGTGCCAGTAGTATAGATTCGGAGGAGGCAGATACGCAGTATTTT. Amino acid sequence: CASSIDSEEADTQYF. The variable domain in full, completed from reference TRBV19 and TRBJ2-3, reads DGGITQSPKYLFRKEGQNVTLSCEQNLNHDAMYWYRQDPGQGLRLIYYSQIVNDFQKGDIAEGYSVSREKKESFPLTVTSAQKNPTAFYLCASSIDSEEADTQYFGPGTRLTVL.

This clonotype showed up many times. The J gene is TRBJ1-1, the V gene TRBV5-1; TRBD1 aligns across 9 bases. After removal of 3 bases from V and 3 bases from J, the junction contained 3 bases not matched to a gene. CDR1 is SGHRS, CDR2 YFSETQ, per germline. The CDR3 contains 14 residues. In DNA, the CDR3 is TGCGCCAGCAGCTCACAGGGGGCTGACACTGAAGCTTTCTTT. This gives the protein CASSSQGADTEAFF. Looking up the rest from reference TRBV5-1 and TRBJ1-1 gives the full variable domain: KAGVTQTPRYLIKTRGQQVTLSCSPISGHRSVSWYQQTPGQGLQFLFEYFSETQRNKGNFPGRFSGRQFSNSRSEMNVSTLELGDSALYLCASSSQGADTEAFFGQGTRLTVV.

Ten or more counts support this clonotype. The chain recombines TRBV7-9 with TRBJ2-5; D may be TRBD2 (6 bases). Germline lookup yields CDR1 SEHNR and CDR2 FQNEAQ (reference sequence). This CDR3 is 13 amino acids long. V lost 1 base to trimming and J lost 5 bases, with 8 bases between them. CDR3 sequence (DNA): TGTGCCAGCAGCTTAGGCGGGGAGGAGACCCAGTACTTC. Its translation: CASSLGGEETQYF.

The table lists this clonotype with a few counts. The CDR3 nucleotides are TGTGCCAGCAGTTTATCGAGGGGTAACGGAGGGGCTTTGCGGTACTTC. Protein product: CASSLSRGNGGALRYF. The V call is TRBV27, the J call TRBJ2-7; tentative D call: TRBD2 (6 bases). The germline V gene encodes CDR1 MNHEY and CDR2 SMNVEV (reference sequence). The CDR3 sequence is 16 residues long. Trimming pared 0 bases from V and 12 bases from J, leaving 24 bases between.

The chain has TRBV7-2 and TRBJ1-2; D is perhaps TRBD1 (6 bases). The CDR3 covers 13 residues. Deletions cut 5 bases from V and 7 bases from J, with 14 bases between. Germline values: CDR1 SGHTA, CDR2 FQGNSA. The CDR3 region is CASSLRDKGGYTF. The CDR3 DNA reads as TGTGCCAGCAGCCTCCGGGACAAGGGTGGCTACACCTTC.

This clonotype was seen many times. The rearrangement joins TRBV7-8 to TRBJ2-3; 11 bases map to TRBD1. The CDR3 extends over 15 amino acids. The germline CDR1 and CDR2 sequences are SGHVS and FQNEAQ. V was clipped by 3 bases and J by 5 bases; unmatched bases: 4. DNA for the CDR3: TGTGCCAGCAGCTTTGGACAGGGGGCAATAGATACGCAGTATTTT. Translation: CASSFGQGAIDTQYF.

V is TRBV2 and J is TRBJ2-5, with D possibly matching TRBD1 (5 bases). The CDR3 has 13 residues. Trimming cost V 3 bases and J 3 bases, with 8 bases left between them. Per the germline V gene, CDR1 is SNHLY and CDR2 is FYNNEI. The CDR3 reads CASSDPREETQYF. Written as DNA, the CDR3 is TGTGCCAGCAGTGACCCCAGGGAAGAGACCCAGTACTTC.